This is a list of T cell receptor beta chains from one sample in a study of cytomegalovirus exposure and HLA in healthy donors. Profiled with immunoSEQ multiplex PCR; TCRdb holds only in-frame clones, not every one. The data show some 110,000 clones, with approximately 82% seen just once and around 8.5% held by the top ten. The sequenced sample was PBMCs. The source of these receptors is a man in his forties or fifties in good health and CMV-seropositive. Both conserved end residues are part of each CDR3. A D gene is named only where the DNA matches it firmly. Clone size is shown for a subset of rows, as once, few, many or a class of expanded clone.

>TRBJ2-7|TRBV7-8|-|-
CASSLVAAYSYEQYF
TGTGCCAGCAGCTTAGTGGCGGCTTACTCCTACGAGCAGTACTTC
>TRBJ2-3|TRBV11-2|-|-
CASSSTLSVSTDTQYF
TGTGCCAGCAGCTCCACCTTATCAGTTAGCACAGATACGCAGTATTTT
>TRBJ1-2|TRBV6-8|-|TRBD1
CASSYTGTDFYGYTF
TGTGCCAGCAGTTACACCGGGACAGACTTCTATGGCTACACCTTC
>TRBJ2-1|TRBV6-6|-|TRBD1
CASSSGTGRYNEQFF
TGTGCCAGCAGTTCCGGGACAGGCCGCTACAATGAGCAGTTCTTC
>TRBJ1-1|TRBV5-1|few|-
CASSPDPGGNTEAFF
TGCGCCAGCAGTCCGGACCCGGGAGGAAACACTGAAGCTTTCTTT
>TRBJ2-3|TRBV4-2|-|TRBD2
CASSHDLAGGSTDTQYF
TGTGCCAGCAGCCATGATCTAGCGGGGGGGAGCACAGATACGCAGTATTTT
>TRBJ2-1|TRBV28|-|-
CASSFRRQKFYNEQFF
TGTGCCAGCAGTTTCCGGCGACAGAAGTTTTACAATGAGCAGTTCTTC
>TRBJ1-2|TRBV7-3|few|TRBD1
CASSYRDREAYGYTF
TGTGCCAGCAGCTACCGGGACAGGGAGGCCTATGGCTACACCTTC
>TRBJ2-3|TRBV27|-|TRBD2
CASGGFASGGTTDTQYF
TGTGCCAGCGGGGGGTTCGCTAGCGGGGGGACCACAGATACGCAGTATTTT
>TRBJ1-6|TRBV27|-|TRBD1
CASSWGTGNSPLHF
TGTGCCAGCAGTTGGGGGACAGGCAATTCACCCCTCCACTTT
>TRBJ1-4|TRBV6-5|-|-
CASTPAGRGKKLFF
TGTGCCAGCACCCCTGCGGGGCGTGGGAAAAAACTGTTTTTT
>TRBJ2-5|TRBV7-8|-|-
CASSLGGHGTQYF
TGTGCCAGCAGCTTAGGCGGGCACGGGACCCAGTACTTC
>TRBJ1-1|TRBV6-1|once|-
CASSGDQAFF
TGTGCCAGCAGTGGAGATCAAGCTTTCTTT
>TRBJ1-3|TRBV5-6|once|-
CASSLAGSGNTIYF
TGTGCCAGCAGCTTGGCGGGCTCTGGAAACACCATATATTTT
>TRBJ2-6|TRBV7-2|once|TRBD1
CASSLAGQGPTGANVLTF
TGTGCCAGCAGCTTAGCGGGACAGGGGCCGACTGGGGCCAACGTCCTGACTTTC
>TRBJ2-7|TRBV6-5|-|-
CASSQFLAGTGEQYF
TGTGCCAGCAGCCAATTTTTGGCGGGAACAGGCGAGCAGTACTTC
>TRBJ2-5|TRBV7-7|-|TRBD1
CASSLLQGAQETQYF
TGTGCTAGCAGCTTGCTACAGGGGGCCCAAGAGACCCAGTACTTC
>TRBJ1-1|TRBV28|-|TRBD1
CASSLLTGMSRAFF
TGTGCCAGCAGTTTACTGACAGGGATGAGTAGAGCTTTCTTT
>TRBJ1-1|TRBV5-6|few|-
CASSFTGDTLNTEAFF
TGTGCCAGCAGCTTCACCGGGGATACCTTGAACACTGAAGCTTTCTTT
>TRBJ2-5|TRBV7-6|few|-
CASSSGVGTQYF
TGTGCCAGCAGCTCCGGGGTAGGGACCCAGTACTTC
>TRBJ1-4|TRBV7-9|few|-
CASSLERVNEKLFF
TGTGCCAGCAGCTTGGAGAGGGTAAATGAAAAACTGTTTTTT
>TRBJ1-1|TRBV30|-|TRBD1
CAWSGTGGTEAFF
TGTGCCTGGAGTGGGACAGGGGGAACTGAAGCTTTCTTT
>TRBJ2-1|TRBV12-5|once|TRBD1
CASGLGTGGSGEQFF
TGTGCTAGTGGTTTGGGGACAGGGGGCTCGGGTGAGCAGTTCTTC
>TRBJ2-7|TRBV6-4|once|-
CASSGIPNSQEPSYEQYF
TGTGCCAGCAGTGGGATTCCCAATTCACAGGAACCCTCCTACGAGCAGTACTTC
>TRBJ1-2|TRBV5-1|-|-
CASGGERPNGYTF
TGCGCCAGCGGGGGGGAGCGACCTAATGGCTACACCTTC